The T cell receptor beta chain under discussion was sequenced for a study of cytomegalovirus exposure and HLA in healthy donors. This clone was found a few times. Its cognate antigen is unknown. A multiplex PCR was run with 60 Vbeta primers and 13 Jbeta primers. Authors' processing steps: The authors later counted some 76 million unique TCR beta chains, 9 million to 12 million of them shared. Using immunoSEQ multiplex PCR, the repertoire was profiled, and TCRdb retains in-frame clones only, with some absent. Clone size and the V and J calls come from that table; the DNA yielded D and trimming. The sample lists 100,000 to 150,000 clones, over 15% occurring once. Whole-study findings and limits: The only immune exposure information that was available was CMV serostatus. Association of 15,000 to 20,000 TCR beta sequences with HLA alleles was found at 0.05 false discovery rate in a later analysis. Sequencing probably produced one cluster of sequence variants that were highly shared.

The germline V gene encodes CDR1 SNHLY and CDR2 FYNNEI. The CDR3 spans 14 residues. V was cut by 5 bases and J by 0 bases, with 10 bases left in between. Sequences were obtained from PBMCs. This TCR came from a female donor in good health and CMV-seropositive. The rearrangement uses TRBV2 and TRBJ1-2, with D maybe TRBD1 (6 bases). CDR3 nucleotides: TGTGCCAGCAGTCCACAGGGACCTAACTATGGCTACACCTTC. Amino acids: CASSPQGPNYGYTF.